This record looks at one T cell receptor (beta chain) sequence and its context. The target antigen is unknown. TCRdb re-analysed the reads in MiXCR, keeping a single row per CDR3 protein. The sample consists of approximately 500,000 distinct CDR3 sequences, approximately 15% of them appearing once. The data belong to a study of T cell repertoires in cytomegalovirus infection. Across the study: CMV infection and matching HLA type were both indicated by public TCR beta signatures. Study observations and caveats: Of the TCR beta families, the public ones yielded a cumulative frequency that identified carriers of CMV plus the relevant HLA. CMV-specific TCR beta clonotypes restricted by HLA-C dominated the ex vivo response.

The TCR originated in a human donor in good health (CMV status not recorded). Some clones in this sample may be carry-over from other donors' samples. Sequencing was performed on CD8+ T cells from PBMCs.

The CDR3 region is CASSLGKGESNQPQHF. CDR3 in DNA: TGTGCCAGCAGCTTAGGGAAGGGGGAGAGCAATCAGCCCCAGCATTTT. The chain couples TRBV13 to TRBJ1-5, with D possibly matching TRBD1 (6 bases). This CDR3 is built from 16 residues. Trimming took 0 bases from V and 1 from J, leaving 10 bases between them. Per the germline V gene, CDR1 is PRHDT and CDR2 is FYEKMQ (reference sequence).